This entry concerns a single TCR beta chain. The entry originates in a study of chemoradiotherapy in HPV16-positive cancers. Repertoires were sampled repeatedly during chemoradiotherapy. Sequencing was performed with immunoSEQ multiplex PCR; in TCRdb, only in-frame clones are kept and a portion is missing. The sample gives under 8,500 clones, 82% of which show up once; over 5% is in the top ten. Per germline, CDR1 SGHRS and CDR2 YFSETQ. This CDR3 comprises 15 residues. Trimming cost V 1 base and J 0 bases, with 5 bases left between them. The sequence came from a human donor with HPV-associated anogenital cancer. This specimen consisted of tumor tissue, obtained from a patient who underwent chemoradiotherapy. V is TRBV5-1 and J is TRBJ2-6; D remains unclear. In nucleotides, the CDR3 is TGCGCCAGCAGCTTGAGCATCTCTGGGGCCAACGTCCTGACTTTC. It is translated as CASSLSISGANVLTF.